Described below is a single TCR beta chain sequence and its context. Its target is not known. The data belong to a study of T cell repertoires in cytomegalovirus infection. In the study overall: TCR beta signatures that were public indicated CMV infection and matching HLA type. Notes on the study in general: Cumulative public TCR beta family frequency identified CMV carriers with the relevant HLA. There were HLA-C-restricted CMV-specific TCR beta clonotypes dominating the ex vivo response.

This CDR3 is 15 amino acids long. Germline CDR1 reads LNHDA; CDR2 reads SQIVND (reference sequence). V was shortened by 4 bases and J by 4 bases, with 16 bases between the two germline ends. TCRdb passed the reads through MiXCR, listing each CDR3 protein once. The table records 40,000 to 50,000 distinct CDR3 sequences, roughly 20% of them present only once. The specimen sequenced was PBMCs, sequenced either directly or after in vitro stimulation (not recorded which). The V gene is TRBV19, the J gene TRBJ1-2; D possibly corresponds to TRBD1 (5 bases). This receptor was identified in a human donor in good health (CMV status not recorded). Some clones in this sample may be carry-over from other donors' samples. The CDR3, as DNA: TGTGCCAGTAGTAGCCGGGTCTCAGGGTCCTATGGCTACACCTTC. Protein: CASSSRVSGSYGYTF.